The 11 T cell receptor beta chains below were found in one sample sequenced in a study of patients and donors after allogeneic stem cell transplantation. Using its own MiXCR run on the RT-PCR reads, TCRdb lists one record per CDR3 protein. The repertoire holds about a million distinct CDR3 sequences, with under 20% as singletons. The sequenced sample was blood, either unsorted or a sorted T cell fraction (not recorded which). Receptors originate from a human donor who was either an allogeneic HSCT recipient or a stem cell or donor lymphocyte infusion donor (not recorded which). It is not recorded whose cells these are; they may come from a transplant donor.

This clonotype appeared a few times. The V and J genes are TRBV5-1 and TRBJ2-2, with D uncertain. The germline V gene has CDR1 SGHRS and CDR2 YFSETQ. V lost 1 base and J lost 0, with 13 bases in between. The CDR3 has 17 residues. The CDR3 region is CASSLLARLTNTGELFF. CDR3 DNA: TGCGCCAGCAGCTTGCTGGCCAGACTGACGAACACCGGGGAGCTGTTTTTT. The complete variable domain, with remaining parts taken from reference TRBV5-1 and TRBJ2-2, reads KAGVTQTPRYLIKTRGQQVTLSCSPISGHRSVSWYQQTPGQGLQFLFEYFSETQRNKGNFPGRFSGRQFSNSRSEMNVSTLELGDSALYLCASSLLARLTNTGELFFGEGSRLTVL.

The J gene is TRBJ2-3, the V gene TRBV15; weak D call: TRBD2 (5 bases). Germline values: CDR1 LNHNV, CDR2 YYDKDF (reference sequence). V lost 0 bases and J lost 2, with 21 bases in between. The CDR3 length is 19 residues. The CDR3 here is CATSRDIGVASRVTDTQYF. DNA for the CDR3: TGTGCCACCAGCAGAGATATTGGGGTGGCTAGCCGGGTCACAGATACGCAGTATTTT.

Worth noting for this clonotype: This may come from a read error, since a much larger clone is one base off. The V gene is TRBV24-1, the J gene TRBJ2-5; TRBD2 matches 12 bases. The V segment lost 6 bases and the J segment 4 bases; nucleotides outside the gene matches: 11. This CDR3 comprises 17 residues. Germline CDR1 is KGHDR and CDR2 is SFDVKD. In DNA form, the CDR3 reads TGTGCCACCAGTTATCCCACTCCGGGACTAGCGGGAGAGACCCAGTACTTC. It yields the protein CATSYPTPGLAGETQYF.

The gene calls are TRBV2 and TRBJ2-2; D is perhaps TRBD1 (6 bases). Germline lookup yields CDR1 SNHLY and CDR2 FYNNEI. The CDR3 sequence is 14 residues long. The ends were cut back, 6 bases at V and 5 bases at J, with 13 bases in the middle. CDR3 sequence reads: CASSKTGLTGELFF. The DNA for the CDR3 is TGTGCCAGCAGCAAGACAGGATTAACCGGGGAGCTGTTTTTT.

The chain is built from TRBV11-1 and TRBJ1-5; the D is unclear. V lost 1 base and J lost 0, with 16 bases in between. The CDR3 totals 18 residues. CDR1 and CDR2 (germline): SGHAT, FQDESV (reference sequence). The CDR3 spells CASSLVQAEYYSNQPQHF. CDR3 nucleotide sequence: TGTGCCAGCAGCTTAGTTCAGGCAGAGTATTATAGCAATCAGCCCCAGCATTTT.

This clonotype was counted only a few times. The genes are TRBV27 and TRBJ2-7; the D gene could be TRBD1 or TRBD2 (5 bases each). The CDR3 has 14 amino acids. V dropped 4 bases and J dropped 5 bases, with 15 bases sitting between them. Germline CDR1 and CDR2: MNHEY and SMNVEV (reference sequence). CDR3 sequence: CASSSLGVQHEQYF. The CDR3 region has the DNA TGTGCCAGCAGTTCCCTGGGGGTTCAACACGAGCAGTACTTC.

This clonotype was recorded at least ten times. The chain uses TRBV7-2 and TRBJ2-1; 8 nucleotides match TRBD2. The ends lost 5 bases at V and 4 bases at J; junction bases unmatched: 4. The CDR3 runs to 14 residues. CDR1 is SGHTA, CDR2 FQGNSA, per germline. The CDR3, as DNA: TGTGCCAGCAGCGGACTAGCTATGTACAATGAGCAGTTCTTC. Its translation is CASSGLAMYNEQFF.

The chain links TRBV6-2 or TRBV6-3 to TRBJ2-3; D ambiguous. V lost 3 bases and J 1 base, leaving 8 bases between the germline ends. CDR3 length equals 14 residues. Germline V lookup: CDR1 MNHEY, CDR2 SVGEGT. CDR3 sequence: CASSYSVRTDTQYF. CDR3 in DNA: TGTGCCAGCAGTTATTCGGTTCGCACAGATACGCAGTATTTT.

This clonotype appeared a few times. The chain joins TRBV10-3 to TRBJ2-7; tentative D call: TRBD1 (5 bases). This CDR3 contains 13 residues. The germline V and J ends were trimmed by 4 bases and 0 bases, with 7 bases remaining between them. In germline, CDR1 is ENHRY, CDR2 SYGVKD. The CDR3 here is CAISGGHSYEQYF. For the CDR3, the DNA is TGTGCCATCAGTGGGGGCCACTCCTACGAGCAGTACTTC.

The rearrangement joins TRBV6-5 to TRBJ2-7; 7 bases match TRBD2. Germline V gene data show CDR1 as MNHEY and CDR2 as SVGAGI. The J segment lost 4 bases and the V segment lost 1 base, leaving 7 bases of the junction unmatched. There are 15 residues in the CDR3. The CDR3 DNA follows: TGTGCCAGCAGTTACTTGGGGCGGGAGCTATACGAGCAGTACTTC. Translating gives CASSYLGRELYEQYF.

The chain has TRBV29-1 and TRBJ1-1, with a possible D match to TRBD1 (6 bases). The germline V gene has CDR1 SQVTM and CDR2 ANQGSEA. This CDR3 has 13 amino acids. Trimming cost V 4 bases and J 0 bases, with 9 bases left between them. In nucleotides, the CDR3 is TGCAGCGTTGCAGGGGCTTTGAACACTGAAGCTTTCTTT. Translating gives CSVAGALNTEAFF.